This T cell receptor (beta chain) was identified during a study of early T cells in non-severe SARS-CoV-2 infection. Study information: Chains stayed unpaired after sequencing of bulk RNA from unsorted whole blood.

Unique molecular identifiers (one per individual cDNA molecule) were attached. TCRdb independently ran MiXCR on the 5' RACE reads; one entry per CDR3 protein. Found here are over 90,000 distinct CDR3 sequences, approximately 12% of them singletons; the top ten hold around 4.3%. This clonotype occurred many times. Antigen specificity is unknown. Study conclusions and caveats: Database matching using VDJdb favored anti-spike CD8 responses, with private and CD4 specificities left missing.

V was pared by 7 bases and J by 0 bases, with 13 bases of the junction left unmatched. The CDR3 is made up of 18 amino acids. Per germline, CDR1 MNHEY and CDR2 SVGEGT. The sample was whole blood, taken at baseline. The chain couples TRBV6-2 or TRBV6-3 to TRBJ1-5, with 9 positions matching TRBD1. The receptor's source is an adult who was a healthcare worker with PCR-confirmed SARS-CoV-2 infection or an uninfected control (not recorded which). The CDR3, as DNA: TGTGCCAGCAAAAAGGAGGGACAGGGACTCAATAGCAATCAGCCCCAGCATTTT. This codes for CASKKEGQGLNSNQPQHF.